This T cell receptor beta chain is drawn from a study of T cells in localized non-small cell lung cancer. Unmatched junction bases numbered 9, after V lost 6 bases and J lost 8 bases. The CDR3 spans 14 residues. Germline V gene lookup returns CDR1 SQVTM and CDR2 ANQGSEA. Assay: immunoSEQ multiplex PCR; the TCRdb copy retains only in-frame clones and omits some. Among about 1,700 clones listed, about 20% were seen once. Each adjacent lung sample was taken at least 2 cm from the tumor margin and was free of atypia. Sequencing used normal lung tissue next to the tumor, obtained before any cancer treatment. The receptor was isolated from a man aged 18 to 55 with stage I lung adenocarcinoma. The chain joins TRBV29-1 to TRBJ1-4, with 10 nucleotides matching TRBD1. The CDR3 DNA reads as TGCAGCGTGCGAACGGGACAGGGGACCGAAAAACTGTTTTTT. Amino acids: CSVRTGQGTEKLFF.